This TCR beta chain comes out of a study of CD4 T cell repertoires in COVID-19. Clones were sequenced by immunoSEQ multiplex PCR, and TCRdb holds only the in-frame ones, with some missing. The table records about 24,000 clones, over 90% of them present only once. This clone was detected only once. Antigen unknown. Sequencing was done directly on freshly isolated, uncultured memory T cells. The CDR3 spans 15 residues. The germline V gene has CDR1 SGHRS and CDR2 YFSETQ. V shed 4 bases and J 0 bases; nucleotides not matched to a gene: 3. Overall study results and limits: In SARS-CoV and/or HKU1 spike cultures, between roughly 6 and 27% of SARS-CoV-2 clonotypes reappeared. Sharing of several most expanded SARS-CoV-2-reactive clonotypes across memory subsets suggested intraclonal diversification.

The origin of this receptor is a human donor who had COVID-19. The chain couples TRBV5-1 to TRBJ2-3; the match to TRBD2 covers 9 bases. The starting material was circulating follicular helper CD4+ T cells (cTfh) from blood, obtained before the COVID-19 pandemic. In nucleotides, the CDR3 is TGCGCCAGCAGCGGTAGCGGGGGCAGCACAGATACGCAGTATTTT. Its translation: CASSGSGGSTDTQYF.